One sample yielded the 8 T cell receptor beta chains listed below, sequenced in a study of early T cells in non-severe SARS-CoV-2 infection. TCRdb re-derived calls from the 5' RACE reads in MiXCR, one entry per CDR3 protein. This table has roughly 56,000 distinct CDR3 sequences, about 12% appearing once. Input material: whole blood. The receptors stem from an adult who was a healthcare worker with PCR-confirmed SARS-CoV-2 infection or an uninfected control (not recorded which).

V gene TRBV6-6 combines with J gene TRBJ1-6; tentatively, D is TRBD1 (5 bases). The germline V gene has CDR1 MNHNY and CDR2 SVGAGI (reference sequence). The germline V and J ends were trimmed by 6 bases and 11 bases, with 17 bases remaining between them. The CDR3 totals 14 residues. The CDR3 DNA sequence: TGTGCCAGCAGGCCGGGGGGGACCGCACCACCCCTCCACTTT. Translation gives CASRPGGTAPPLHF.

The chain recombines TRBV3-1 with TRBJ1-5; TRBD1 matches 11 bases. The J segment lost 4 bases and the V segment lost 4 bases, leaving 3 bases of the junction unmatched. The CDR3 sequence is 15 residues long. The V gene's germline CDR1 is LGHDT and CDR2 YNNKEL (reference sequence). CDR3 region: CASSRTGGTNQPQHF. CDR3 nucleotides: TGTGCCAGCAGCCGGACAGGGGGCACGAATCAGCCCCAGCATTTT.

This clonotype appeared a few times. J is TRBJ2-7 and V is TRBV6-2 or TRBV6-3; D perhaps matches TRBD2 (6 bases). Between the trimmed V and J ends, which lost 0 bases and 1 base, there was a span of 10 bases. This CDR3 contains 15 residues. CDR1 and CDR2 (germline): MNHEY, SVGEGT. The CDR3 region is CASSYSRTTSYEQYF. The CDR3 DNA is TGTGCCAGCAGTTACTCGAGGACTACGTCCTACGAGCAGTACTTC.

This clonotype was counted many times. The chain has TRBV28 and TRBJ2-3; possibly TRBD1 for D (5 bases). Germline loops: CDR1 MDHEN, CDR2 SYDVKM. V was shortened by 5 bases and J by 0 bases, with 15 bases between the two germline ends. CDR3 length equals 16 residues. The CDR3 sequence: CASSPPGRASTDTQYF. CDR3 nucleotides: TGTGCCAGCAGTCCTCCCGGCAGGGCTAGCACAGATACGCAGTATTTT.

In this sample, this clonotype turned up many times. The chain combines TRBV9 with TRBJ1-1; D not resolved. The CDR3 has 13 residues. CDR1 is SGDLS, CDR2 YYNGEE, per germline. The germline V and J ends were trimmed by 4 bases and 7 bases, with 14 bases remaining between them. CDR3 nucleotide sequence: TGTGCCAGCAGCCCGGGATCTGGGAATGAAGCTTTCTTT. It codes for CASSPGSGNEAFF.

The rearrangement joins TRBV7-3 to TRBJ2-7; weak D call: TRBD2 (5 bases). Trimming shortened V by 5 bases and J by 3 bases, and 17 bases separated the two germline ends. From germline, CDR1 is SGHTA and CDR2 FQGTGA. The CDR3 contains 15 residues. The CDR3 loop is CASSAGESGYYEQYF. The CDR3 DNA sequence: TGTGCCAGCAGCGCCGGAGAGAGCGGATACTACGAGCAGTACTTC.

This clonotype has a handful of counts. J is TRBJ2-5 and V is TRBV7-3, with TRBD2 matching 9 bases. Trimming removed 5 bases from V and 8 bases from J; junction bases left unmatched: 9. The CDR3 runs 14 residues. Per the germline V gene, CDR1 is SGHTA and CDR2 is FQGTGA. The CDR3 DNA sequence: TGTGCCAGCAGCATTAGCGGGGGCCCTACAACCCAGTACTTC. Amino acids: CASSISGGPTTQYF.

This clonotype was counted between two and nine times. This chain joins TRBV12-3 or TRBV12-4 and TRBJ2-7; 7 bases line up with TRBD2. The V segment lost 1 base and the J segment 5 bases; nucleotides outside the gene matches: 8. This CDR3 has 15 residues. The CDR3, as DNA: TGTGCCAGCAGTTTAGGTGCGGGAGAATCCCACGAGCAGTACTTC. Its protein product is CASSLGAGESHEQYF.